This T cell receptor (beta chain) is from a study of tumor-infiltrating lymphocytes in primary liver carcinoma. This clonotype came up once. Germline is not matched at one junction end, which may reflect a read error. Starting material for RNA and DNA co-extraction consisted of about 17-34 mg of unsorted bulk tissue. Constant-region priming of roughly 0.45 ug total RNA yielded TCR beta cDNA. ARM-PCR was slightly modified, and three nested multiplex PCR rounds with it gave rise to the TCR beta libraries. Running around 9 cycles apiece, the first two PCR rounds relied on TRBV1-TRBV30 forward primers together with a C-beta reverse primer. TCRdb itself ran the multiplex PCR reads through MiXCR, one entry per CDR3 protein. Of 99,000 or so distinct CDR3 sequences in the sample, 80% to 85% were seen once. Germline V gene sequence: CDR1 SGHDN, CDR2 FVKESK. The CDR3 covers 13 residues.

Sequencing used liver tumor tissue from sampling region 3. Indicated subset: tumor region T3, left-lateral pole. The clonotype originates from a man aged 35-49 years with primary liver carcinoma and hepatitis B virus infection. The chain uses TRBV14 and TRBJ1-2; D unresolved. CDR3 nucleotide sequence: TGTGACAGCAACCAAGATTTGGAGGGTGGCTACACCTTC. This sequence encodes CDSNQDLEGGYTF.